Listed below are T cell receptor beta chains from one sample, sequenced in a study of blood T cell repertoires in COVID-19. The repertoire was sequenced with immunoSEQ multiplex PCR; TCRdb's copy has only in-frame clones and lacks some. The table lists under 60,000 clones, approximately 82% of them singletons. The sequenced sample consisted of peripheral blood. These receptors were collected from a human donor in a cohort sampled during active COVID-19. Both conserved end residues are part of each CDR3. A D gene is named only where the DNA matches it firmly. The size field is filled for only some rows; it gives once, few, many or a size class.

j_call	clone_size	v_call	d_call	cdr3_nt	cdr3_aa
TRBJ1-1	.	TRBV7-2	.	TGTGCCAGCAGCTTAAGGGCTGGCAGAAGGGGCACTGAAGCTTTCTTT	CASSLRAGRRGTEAFF
TRBJ1-2	.	TRBV3-1/TRBV3-2	TRBD1	TGTGCCAGCAGCCAAGGGGCGGGACAGGGGTACTATGGCTACACCTTC	CASSQGAGQGYYGYTF
TRBJ2-1	.	TRBV24-1	TRBD1	TGTGCCACCAGTGCCGGACAGGGCGGCAATGAGCAGTTCTTC	CATSAGQGGNEQFF
TRBJ1-1	.	TRBV27	.	TGTGCCAGCAGTTCGGCCACGGGGGGAAACACTGAAGCTTTCTTT	CASSSATGGNTEAFF
TRBJ2-3	.	TRBV4-3	TRBD2	TGCGCCAGCAGCCAAGATCGGGGCGGGGGGGCCACAGATACGCAGTATTTT	CASSQDRGGGATDTQYF
TRBJ1-5	once	TRBV19	.	TGTGCCAGTAGTATCCCCGGACGGGGGGTGCAGCCCCAGCATTTT	CASSIPGRGVQPQHF
TRBJ2-3	.	TRBV4-1	TRBD2	TGCGCCAGCAGCCAAGATCATGGAACAACTAGCGGGGGACTCACAGATACGCAGTATTTT	CASSQDHGTTSGGLTDTQYF
TRBJ2-1	once	TRBV11-3	.	TGTGCCAGCAGCTTAGAGGCAGGGGGGAATGAGCAGTTCTTC	CASSLEAGGNEQFF
TRBJ2-3	.	TRBV4-1	TRBD1	TGCGCCAGCAGCCATCAGGGGGTGGCCCTTGATACGCAGTATTTT	CASSHQGVALDTQYF
TRBJ2-7	.	TRBV11-2	.	TGTGCCAGCAGCTTAGATCACTACGAGCAGTACTTC	CASSLDHYEQYF
TRBJ2-5	.	TRBV5-6	.	TGTGCCAGCAGCTGGGGGCCGGGCAGCAAGACCCAGTACTTC	CASSWGPGSKTQYF
TRBJ1-5	.	TRBV5-5	.	TGTGCCAGCAGCTTGGACAGCCCCAATCAGCCCCAGCATTTT	CASSLDSPNQPQHF
TRBJ1-2	few	TRBV7-9	.	TGTGCCAGCAGCCGGCTCGGGGGCTATGGCTACACCTTC	CASSRLGGYGYTF
TRBJ2-5	.	TRBV2	.	TGTGCCAGCAAATATGGGCTAGCTCTTCAAGAGACCCAGTACTTC	CASKYGLALQETQYF
TRBJ1-5	.	TRBV5-6	.	TGTGCCACCAAGAAATGGGCACTGGATAATCAGCCCCAGCATTTT	CATKKWALDNQPQHF
TRBJ1-3	.	TRBV29-1	.	TGCAGCGTATCCGCAGGGGCTGGAAACACCATATATTTT	CSVSAGAGNTIYF
TRBJ1-2	.	TRBV11-3	TRBD1	TGTGCCAGCAGCTTAGTACGGACAGGGGAAGGGTTCGATTATGGCTACACCTTC	CASSLVRTGEGFDYGYTF
TRBJ2-1	medium-sized	TRBV9	TRBD2	TGTGCCAGCAGCGTAAGCGGGGGTTTCTACAATGAGCAGTTCTTC	CASSVSGGFYNEQFF
TRBJ1-5	.	TRBV9	TRBD1	TGTGCCAGCAGCGTAGGGACAGGCCCCCAGCATTTT	CASSVGTGPQHF
TRBJ1-2	.	TRBV7-2	.	TGTGCCAGCAGCTTCCGACAAGCCAGGGGCTACACCTTC	CASSFRQARGYTF
TRBJ1-2	few	TRBV24-1	.	TGTGCCACCAGTGATACAGGCCGCCTAGGGGGCTACACCTTC	CATSDTGRLGGYTF
TRBJ2-5	.	TRBV19	.	TGTGCCAGTCGGACAGCCTCGGGGACCCAGTACTTC	CASRTASGTQYF
TRBJ2-7	.	TRBV6-2/TRBV6-3	.	TGTGCCAGCAGTTACTCGAGTACAGACCGTCCATACGAGCAGTACTTC	CASSYSSTDRPYEQYF
TRBJ2-7	few	TRBV6-2/TRBV6-3	.	TGTGCCAGCAGTCCCTTCTCCTACGAGCAGTACTTC	CASSPFSYEQYF
TRBJ1-2	.	TRBV3-1/TRBV3-2	.	TGTGCCAGCAGCCAAGAATCCTTCTATGGCTACACCTTC	CASSQESFYGYTF
TRBJ1-3	once	TRBV19	TRBD1	TGTGCCAGCGGGGGACAGTGGGACTCTGGAAACACCATATATTTT	CASGGQWDSGNTIYF
TRBJ1-2	.	TRBV19	.	TGTGCCGCTCAAGATACTAGGGTTAACGGGGGCTACACCTTC	CAAQDTRVNGGYTF
TRBJ2-3	.	TRBV7-6	.	TGTGCCAGCAGCTTAGCGCCCGCACGGGGGGCGAGCACAGATACGCAGTATTTT	CASSLAPARGASTDTQYF
TRBJ2-3	few	TRBV2	TRBD2	TGTGCCAGCAGTCCCGGAACCGGGACTAGAAGCGTTACGCAGTATTTT	CASSPGTGTRSVTQYF
TRBJ2-2	.	TRBV11-1	.	TGTGCCAGCAGCCCTGCGGGGTACACCGGGGAGCTGTTTTTT	CASSPAGYTGELFF
TRBJ2-3	.	TRBV28	TRBD2	TGTGCCAGCAAAAATAGCGGGAGAGTGGATACGCAGTATTTT	CASKNSGRVDTQYF
TRBJ1-6	.	TRBV5-1	TRBD1	TGCGCCAGCAGCCTACGACAGGGTGGGACCTATAATTCACCCCTCCACTTT	CASSLRQGGTYNSPLHF
TRBJ1-1	.	TRBV19	.	TGTGCCAGTAGTAGGTCAGTCGAAGCTTTCTTT	CASSRSVEAFF
TRBJ1-2	.	TRBV6-2/TRBV6-3	.	TGTGCCAGCAGTCGTGACAGTAGCTCTAACTATGGCTACACCTTC	CASSRDSSSNYGYTF
TRBJ2-7	.	TRBV25-1	.	TGTGCCAGCAGTCGCAAGGGGGGGCAATCGTACGAGCAGTACTTC	CASSRKGGQSYEQYF
TRBJ1-6	.	TRBV9	TRBD1	TGTGCCAGCAGTTTATCGGGACAGGGGAATTCACCCCTCCACTTT	CASSLSGQGNSPLHF
TRBJ2-2	once	TRBV6-2/TRBV6-3	TRBD2	TGTGCCAGCAGTACCGGGACTATTAACACCGGGGAGCTGTTTTTT	CASSTGTINTGELFF